The TCR beta chain under discussion was sequenced for a study of cytomegalovirus exposure and HLA in healthy donors (dated by TCRdb to the late 2010s). Regarding the research as a whole: According to a later analysis, one platform produced both the roughly 110 validation repertoires and the 720 or so repertoires of the first cohort. The aim of the study was to test whether cataloging public T cell receptors could identify signatures of past pathogen exposure. In addition to the first cohort of 666 subjects, a separate validation cohort of 130 or so different subjects was used. To predict cytomegalovirus infection status, the study combined high-throughput TCR immunosequencing, statistical association of individual TCRs with disease status, and machine learning.

Separate from the approximately 670-subject first cohort, the validation cohort of some 130 subjects was the group to which the donors belonged. As concerns this clone: The specificity of this receptor is unknown. Per-base quality was not reported, and no clone a single base away is much larger than it.

The library was obtained by the immunoSEQ multiplex PCR assay. In the authors' own workflow: A statistical classification framework was built to diagnose cytomegalovirus status from the catalog of TCR beta chain sequences. Drawn from immuneACCESS, this table holds only the in-frame rearrangements with V and J called that TCRdb kept. Clones are partly lost; checked studies trace under half to an unresolved V gene and leave the rest unexplained. V and J calls and clone size follow that table, whereas D and trimming were derived from the DNA. The sample has 260,000 or so clones on record, over 75% of them singletons. Of the sample, over 0.7% falls within the top ten clones. From a lookup of the germline V gene, CDR1 and CDR2 are MNHEY and SVGAGI. Including cysteine and phenylalanine, the CDR3 has 11 amino acids. Left in the record is the CDR3 DNA by itself, 33 bases read in frame from the first base. V gives up 4 bases and J gives up 6 bases, and the segment between their germline ends measures 7 bases.

What the authors observed across the whole study: Across donors, most TCR sequences were observed very rarely, whereas some public TCRs were present in many individuals. According to the authors, the approach could potentially be generalized to other disease states and immunological phenotypes. All 120 or so repertoires were used to score co-occurrence in the validation cohort in a later analysis, because that analysis had no HLA typing for the cohort. The study gave a list of some 150 TCR beta chains associated with cytomegalovirus. The classifier was reported to diagnose cytomegalovirus status with high specificity and sensitivity in both the original cohort and the validation cohort. Of the cluster scores, around 95% were above 0 in a later analysis, which found that TCRs clustered in the first cohort also tended to co-occur in the roughly 130 validation repertoires. In vitro tests confirmed that a few of the cytomegalovirus-associated TCR beta chains recognize cytomegalovirus antigens.

Material for sequencing was PBMCs. The chain is encoded by TRBV6-5 joined to TRBJ2-7; a weak D assignment points to TRBD1 (5 bases agree). The receptor was isolated from a woman between 18 and 30 years old in good health and CMV-seronegative. The CDR3 region has the sequence CASSSGFEQYF. The base sequence is TGTGCCAGCAGTTCAGGGTTCGAGCAGTACTTC.